The 30 T cell receptor beta chains presented below share a single source sample, sequenced in a study of blood T cell repertoires in COVID-19. Only in-frame clones appear in the TCRdb table, and some are missing; sequencing was by immunoSEQ multiplex PCR. The repertoire consists of approximately 110,000 clones, with 92% occurring once and the leading ten covering around 1.9%. The sequencing input was peripheral blood. The source is a man aged 45-65 years with COVID-19, enrolled during active disease.

The chain carries TRBV11-2 and TRBJ2-1, with 7 nucleotides matching TRBD1. CDR1 and CDR2 (germline): SGHAT, FQNNGV. The ends lost 5 bases at V and 1 base at J; junction bases unmatched: 5. The CDR3 sequence is 15 residues long. The DNA of the CDR3 is TGTGCCAGCAGCACGACAGGGTTGTCCTACAATGAGCAGTTCTTC. Translating gives CASSTTGLSYNEQFF.

The sample holds one count of this clone. The chain employs TRBV15 and TRBJ2-1; D is possibly TRBD2 (6 bases). The CDR3 length is 15 residues. V lost 1 base to trimming and J lost 8 bases, with 15 bases between them. Germline-derived CDR1 and CDR2 are LNHNV and YYDKDF (reference sequence). CDR3 region: CATSRVAGSLDEQFF. CDR3 coding DNA: TGTGCCACCAGCAGAGTTGCCGGGAGTCTAGATGAGCAGTTCTTC.

This chain links TRBV6-1 with TRBJ1-1, with D hard to call. The CDR3 sequence is 16 residues long. The V gene lost 4 bases and the J gene lost 1 base, with 16 bases spanning the gap. Germline V gene data show CDR1 as MNHNS and CDR2 as SASEGT. The chain's CDR3 is CASSADGVLWNTEAFF. CDR3 in DNA: TGTGCCAGCAGTGCCGACGGAGTCCTCTGGAACACTGAAGCTTTCTTT.

The chain employs TRBV7-8 and TRBJ1-2; no reliable D call. This CDR3 spans 13 amino acids. With 1 base removed from V and 4 bases from J, the gap between germline ends came to 7 bases. Germline values: CDR1 SGHVS, CDR2 FQNEAQ. CDR3 sequence reads: CASSLDGSYGYTF. CDR3 coding DNA: TGTGCCAGCAGCTTAGATGGGAGCTATGGCTACACCTTC.

V gene TRBV5-4 combines with J gene TRBJ1-1; D possibly corresponds to TRBD1 (6 bases). Deletions cut 0 bases from V and 4 bases from J, with 10 bases between. This CDR3 has 14 amino acids. CDR1 is SGHNT, CDR2 YYREEE, per germline (reference sequence). CDR3 protein: CASSLVTGPTEAFF. Written as DNA, the CDR3 is TGTGCCAGCAGCTTGGTGACAGGCCCCACTGAAGCTTTCTTT.

This chain uses TRBV29-1 with TRBJ2-1; possibly TRBD2 for D (5 bases). CDR1 is SQVTM and CDR2 is ANQGSEA in the germline V gene. The ends were cut back, 7 bases at V and 5 bases at J, with 15 bases in the middle. The CDR3 is 13 residues long. CDR3 in amino acids: CSGRGSNHNEQFF. The CDR3 DNA is TGCAGCGGGAGAGGGAGTAACCACAATGAGCAGTTCTTC.

This chain joins TRBV24-1 and TRBJ1-1; 11 bases are a match to TRBD1. The germline CDR1 and CDR2 sequences are KGHDR and SFDVKD. This CDR3 is 15 amino acids long. V was pared by 2 bases and J by 6 bases, with 4 bases of the junction left unmatched. The CDR3 loop is CATSDSGQGVAEAFF. In nucleotides, the CDR3 is TGTGCCACCAGTGATTCGGGACAGGGGGTCGCTGAAGCTTTCTTT.

The V gene is TRBV6-6, the J gene TRBJ1-1; D ambiguous. Germline assignment: CDR1 MNHNY and CDR2 SVGAGI (reference sequence). The CDR3 is made up of 11 amino acids. The V and J ends lost 4 bases and 8 bases respectively, with 8 bases between them. The DNA for the CDR3 is TGTGCCAGCAGTTCGGGAGTCGAAGCTTTCTTT. This codes for CASSSGVEAFF.

This clone showed up just a few times. This chain uses TRBV3-1 (or the pseudogene TRBV3-2) with TRBJ2-5, with 8 nucleotides matching TRBD2. V shed 4 bases, J shed 4 bases, and the junction held 8 bases outside the gene matches. This CDR3 is built from 15 residues. Per germline, CDR1 LGHDT and CDR2 YNNKEL (reference sequence). DNA for the CDR3: TGTGCCAGCAGCCTGGGGTCTAGCGGGTTAGAGACCCAGTACTTC. Protein product: CASSLGSSGLETQYF.

The V and J genes are TRBV12-5 and TRBJ2-1; a possible D gene is TRBD2 (5 bases). V was trimmed by 2 bases and J by 4 bases, leaving 9 bases between them. CDR3 length: 14 residues. Germline assignment: CDR1 LGHNT and CDR2 FRNRAP. The CDR3 sequence: CASGLIGKYNEQFF. DNA of the CDR3: TGTGCTAGTGGTTTGATCGGGAAATACAATGAGCAGTTCTTC.

The rearrangement links TRBV4-1 to TRBJ2-1; TRBD2 agrees at 9 bases. CDR1 is MGHRA, CDR2 YSYEKL, per germline. This CDR3 is built from 16 residues. The trim removed 0 bases at V and 6 bases at J, leaving 6 bases unmatched. This chain's CDR3 is CASSQEPSGNLNEQFF. In nucleotides, the CDR3 is TGCGCCAGCAGCCAAGAGCCTAGCGGGAATCTCAATGAGCAGTTCTTC.

The chain is built from TRBV25-1 and TRBJ2-1; tentatively, D is TRBD2 (5 bases). From germline, CDR1 is MGHDK and CDR2 SYGVNS. Trimming pared 6 bases from V and 7 bases from J, leaving 16 bases between. The CDR3 is made up of 14 amino acids. CDR3 residues: CASRPSGWENEQFF. The CDR3 nucleotides are TGTGCCAGCAGACCCTCGGGGTGGGAGAATGAGCAGTTCTTC.

V is TRBV28 and J is TRBJ2-2; D might be TRBD1 (6 bases). Germline values: CDR1 MDHEN, CDR2 SYDVKM. With 10 bases removed from V and 2 bases from J, the gap between germline ends came to 14 bases. The CDR3 spans 14 residues. Written as DNA, the CDR3 is TGTGCCACCCCTGGTGGGGGCAACACCGGGGAGCTGTTTTTT. This encodes CATPGGGNTGELFF.

The chain has TRBV7-3 and TRBJ2-1; 9 bases are shared with TRBD2. The germline gives CDR1 SGHTA, CDR2 FQGTGA. Unmatched junction bases numbered 16, after V lost 5 bases and J lost 8 bases. The CDR3 spans 17 residues. CDR3 residues: CASSPLFISGSTHEQFF. For the CDR3, the DNA is TGTGCCAGCAGCCCCCTTTTCATTAGCGGGAGTACTCATGAGCAGTTCTTC.

In the case of this clone: This same CDR3 is encoded by further DNA sequences in the sample. V and J are TRBV15 and TRBJ1-2; D gene unclear. CDR1 and CDR2 (germline): LNHNV, YYDKDF (reference sequence). Trimming took 1 base from V and 0 from J, leaving 6 bases between them. The CDR3 totals 14 residues. The CDR3 nucleotides are TGTGCCACCAGCAGAGGCGGGACTAACTATGGCTACACCTTC. Encoded protein: CATSRGGTNYGYTF.

The table lists this clone with a few counts. The V gene is TRBV9, the J gene TRBJ2-3, with D possibly being TRBD2 (5 bases). Germline V gene data show CDR1 as SGDLS and CDR2 as YYNGEE. The CDR3 loop spans 12 amino acids. The V end lost 7 bases, the J end lost 4 bases, and 10 bases lay between the germline ends. The CDR3 nucleotides are TGTGCCAGCGGGAGTGGTGCAGATACGCAGTATTTT. It encodes CASGSGADTQYF.

This chain joins TRBV24-1 and TRBJ1-5, with 9 positions matching TRBD1. This CDR3 has 16 residues. V dropped 7 bases and J dropped 3; count of bases not matched to a gene: 9. In germline, CDR1 is KGHDR, CDR2 SFDVKD. The CDR3 DNA reads as TGTGCCACCAGCACCTCGGGGACAGGGCCCAATCAGCCCCAGCATTTT. It yields the protein CATSTSGTGPNQPQHF.

The rearrangement uses TRBV7-3 and TRBJ2-1; 12 nucleotides line up with TRBD2. V shed 2 bases and J 6 bases; nucleotides not matched to a gene: 2. Germline CDR1 is SGHTA and CDR2 is FQGTGA. This CDR3 is built from 15 residues. The CDR3 reads CASSLASGRVNEQFF. CDR3 in DNA: TGTGCCAGCAGCTTAGCTAGCGGGAGGGTCAATGAGCAGTTCTTC.

This rearrangement joins TRBV12-3 or TRBV12-4 to TRBJ1-5; D remains ambiguous. The ends were cut back, 6 bases at V and 4 bases at J, with 10 bases in the middle. This CDR3 region has 13 residues. CDR3: CASRFFGNQPQHF. CDR3 sequence (DNA): TGTGCCAGCAGATTTTTCGGGAATCAGCCCCAGCATTTT.

The chain links TRBV28 to TRBJ2-2; 7 nucleotides match TRBD1. Germline trimming cut 6 bases from V and 0 bases from J; bases unmatched to any gene: 7. The CDR3 extends over 16 amino acids. Germline-derived CDR1 and CDR2 are MDHEN and SYDVKM. The CDR3 spells CASSDPGTANTGELFF. The CDR3 DNA follows: TGTGCCAGCAGCGATCCCGGGACAGCGAACACCGGGGAGCTGTTTTTT.

The chain joins TRBV7-9 to TRBJ2-3; 13 bases fit TRBD2. This CDR3 has 19 residues. Per germline, CDR1 SEHNR and CDR2 FQNEAQ (reference sequence). Trimming took 5 bases from V and 4 from J; bases not matched to a gene: 15. The CDR3 sequence: CASSQPLGTSGKGADTQYF. CDR3 nucleotide sequence: TGTGCCAGCAGCCAACCACTGGGGACTAGCGGGAAAGGGGCAGATACGCAGTATTTT.

This chain links TRBV29-1 with TRBJ2-1; D not resolved. This CDR3 contains 12 residues. The germline gives CDR1 SQVTM, CDR2 ANQGSEA. The germline V and J ends were trimmed by 4 bases and 6 bases, with 10 bases remaining between them. CDR3 loop: CSVVGQINEQFF. CDR3 in DNA: TGCAGCGTTGTTGGCCAAATCAATGAGCAGTTCTTC.

The V call is TRBV6-5, the J call TRBJ1-2; D gene ambiguous. The CDR3 is 14 amino acids. The V gene's germline CDR1 is MNHEY and CDR2 SVGAGI. Trimming shortened V by 6 bases and J by 5 bases, and 16 bases separated the two germline ends. CDR3 residues: CASSPNTERYGYTF. CDR3 sequence (DNA): TGTGCCAGCAGCCCCAATACAGAACGTTATGGCTACACCTTC.

J is TRBJ2-1 and V is TRBV12-3 or TRBV12-4; TRBD2 agrees at 8 bases. This CDR3 has 12 residues. Unmatched junction bases numbered 1, after V lost 8 bases and J lost 4 bases. CDR3 sequence reads: CASRGGYNEQFF. DNA of the CDR3: TGTGCCAGCCGCGGGGGGTACAATGAGCAGTTCTTC.

This chain uses TRBV6-5 with TRBJ1-2; possible D gene TRBD1, 5 bases. The V end was cut by 0 bases, the J end by 3 bases, with 11 bases between. Germline V gives CDR1 MNHEY, CDR2 SVGAGI. This CDR3 is 15 amino acids long. The CDR3, as DNA: TGTGCCAGCAGTTACTCGGGACTTACCTACTATGGCTACACCTTC. Amino acids: CASSYSGLTYYGYTF.

The chain employs TRBV30 and TRBJ1-2, with D possibly matching TRBD1 (5 bases). The length of the CDR3 is 10 residues. The germline V gene encodes CDR1 GTSNPN and CDR2 SVGIG (reference sequence). V lost 7 bases and J 4 bases, leaving 7 bases between the germline ends. DNA of the CDR3: TGTGCCTATCAGGGCTATGGCTACACCTTC. It is translated as CAYQGYGYTF.

The genes are TRBV28 and TRBJ2-1, with 8 bases identical to TRBD2. Germline CDR1 reads MDHEN; CDR2 reads SYDVKM. V dropped 4 bases and J dropped 5; count of bases not matched to a gene: 1. The CDR3 consists of 13 residues. For the CDR3, the DNA is TGTGCCAGCAGTTCGGGGGGGGACAATGAGCAGTTCTTC. Translating it yields CASSSGGDNEQFF. The complete variable domain, with remaining parts taken from reference TRBV28 and TRBJ2-1, reads DVKVTQSSRYLVKRTGEKVFLECVQDMDHENMFWYRQDPGLGLRLIYFSYDVKMKEKGDIPEGYSVSREKKERFSLILESASTNQTSMYLCASSSGGDNEQFFGPGTRLTVL.

V is TRBV5-1 and J is TRBJ2-3; 13 nucleotides agree with TRBD2. With V trimmed by 0 bases and J by 2 bases, 3 bases remained unmatched. The germline CDR1 and CDR2 sequences are SGHRS and YFSETQ. The CDR3 has 17 amino acids. DNA for the CDR3: TGCGCCAGCAGCTTGGCACTAGCGGGAGGGGACACAGATACGCAGTATTTT. This sequence encodes CASSLALAGGDTDTQYF.

The chain has TRBV4-1 and TRBJ2-7, with D hard to call. The CDR3 contains 17 residues. From germline, CDR1 is MGHRA and CDR2 YSYEKL. Trimming removed 1 base from V and 3 bases from J, with 19 bases in between. CDR3 protein: CASSQGARVGLGYEQYF. Written as DNA, the CDR3 is TGCGCCAGCAGCCAAGGAGCTCGGGTGGGTTTGGGCTACGAGCAGTACTTC.

The CDR3 is CASSTDSSSYEQYF. In nucleotides, the CDR3 is TGTGCCAGCAGCACGGACTCGAGCTCCTACGAGCAGTACTTC. The chain links TRBV7-9 to TRBJ2-7; a possible D gene is TRBD2 (5 bases). Trimming took off 5 bases at V and 0 bases at J, with 11 bases between the two ends. Looked up from germline, CDR1 is SEHNR and CDR2 is FQNEAQ (reference sequence). The CDR3 consists of 14 residues.